This T cell receptor (beta chain) is from a study of PD-L1 blockade in urothelial cancer (dated by TCRdb to the late 2010s). About the investigation overall: Every patient began therapy at some point between 2013 and 2015 and was given atezolizumab 1,200 mg intravenously every 3 weeks. Pretreatment tumor samples, along with matched peripheral blood collected serially before and after atezolizumab treatment, underwent TCR sequencing. About nine tenths of the roughly 29 patients were identified as males with urothelial cancer of bladder origin, and a prior smoking history was reported by 18 of 29 patients. A median of 141,255 T cells and around 81,000 unique TCRs was obtained from blood samples, and a median clonality of 0.080 was observed. An ECOG performance status of 0 or 1 was recorded for the patients, and 0 to 3 prior chemotherapy regimens had been received by the patients. Under ten patients achieved durable clinical benefit and roughly 20 did not. Durable clinical benefit was defined as a progression-free survival longer than 6 months, and TCR features were additionally tested against progression-free survival and overall survival. Just over 28 patients had pretreatment blood TCR-seq, approximately 24 had at least one posttreatment blood collection, and approximately 24 had tumor TCR-seq. Blood samples were analyzed 3 weeks after the start of treatment (second dose) and 6 weeks after the start of treatment. The study was an exploratory multi-omic analysis of somatic, immune and clinical correlates of response to PD-L1 blockade with atezolizumab in urothelial cancer. In the same patients, whole exome sequencing and RNA sequencing of pretreatment tumors were performed in addition to TCR sequencing. Paper-wide results and their limitations: A pretreatment peripheral blood TCR clonality below the median was linked to improved progression-free and overall survival. Patients with durable benefit showed greater expansion of tumor-associated TCR clones in peripheral blood 3 weeks after starting treatment (n ≈ 21, p = 0.022). Because the sample size was small (n of about 30) and many of the analyses were exploratory, the results are meant to be hypothesis-generating.

In the case of this clone: It has no known antigen specificity. Within one base of it there is no much larger clone, and no base qualities were kept.

Synthetic TCR analog templates were spiked into each PCR so that absolute template abundance could be estimated from read counts. TCRbeta CDR3 regions were amplified from genomic DNA with bias-controlled V and J gene primers using the immunoSEQ assay. Rearranged TCRbeta segments were sequenced at approximately 20X coverage. Turning to the authors' computational methods: Clustering was used to correct sequencing errors, and CDR3s were annotated against IMGT so that V, D and J genes could be assigned. Downstream analyses used only productive TCRbeta rearrangements, leaving out any out-of-frame or stop-codon sequences. To compute clonality, Shannon entropy was normalized by the log of the number of unique productive sequences and then subtracted from one. Fisher's exact test with Benjamini-Hochberg correction, using a cutoff of adjusted p below 0.01, was how clones that differed between time points or between blood and tumor were identified. TCRdb holds this immuneACCESS table with in-frame rearrangements only. Some clones are missing; in checked studies, unresolved V genes explain under half, and the rest has no known cause. V, J and clone size are those of that table, while D and trimming were read from the DNA. In all, the sample holds around 26,000 clones, and 82% of those were seen once. The ten largest clones take up 1.6% of the sample.

The sample's time point label is to be understood as: peripheral blood 6 weeks after treatment start. A cohort of 25 to 30 patients with locally advanced or metastatic urothelial carcinoma, treated at Memorial Sloan Kettering on a trial protocol, was included. Peripheral blood mononuclear cells were collected pretreatment and during treatment, with between 1 and 8 total time points obtained per patient. The Qiagen DNeasy Blood extraction kit was used to purify genomic DNA from total PBMCs and from tumor samples. PBMCs were collected pretreatment and during treatment, and were isolated and stored as previously described. This clonotype was sampled from a man between 65 and 85 years old with urothelial cancer. Sequencing was performed on PBMCs, taken around atezolizumab (anti-PD-L1) treatment.

The CDR3 protein sequence reads: CASSFKRESGELFF. The nucleotide sequence reads TGTGCCAGCAGCTTCAAGCGGGAGAGCGGGGAGCTGTTTTTT. This sequence uses TRBV7-2 and TRBJ2-2, with TRBD2 matching 8 junction bases. The CDR3 runs 14 residues from the cysteine to the phenylalanine. Only the CDR3 part of the read is kept: 42 bases, read in frame from the first base. V loses 3 bases at its end and J loses 7 bases; junction bases beyond the gene matches: 4. CDR1 SGHTA and CDR2 FQGNSA were looked up in the germline V gene.